Presented here are 22 T cell receptor beta chains from one specimen sequenced in a study of immune heterogeneity within non-small cell lung tumors. It was with 32 V and 13 J primers that multiplex PCR amplified TCR beta CDR3. Using its own MiXCR run on the multiplex PCR reads, TCRdb lists one record per CDR3 protein. Of 12,000 or so distinct CDR3 sequences in the sample, roughly 26% were seen once. Samples each supplied around 600 ng of bulk tumor genomic DNA as template. Surgical sampling yielded several biopsies per primary tumor (spaced far apart). Curative surgical treatment was performed in patients who had newly diagnosed, untreated non-small cell lung cancer. Sequencing input: lung tumor tissue. The receptors were sampled from a man aged 45-65 years with non-small cell lung cancer.

The rearrangement uses TRBV9 and TRBJ1-6; D gene ambiguous. V lost 2 bases and J lost 3, with 6 bases in between. The CDR3 has 14 amino acids. Germline V gene lookup returns CDR1 SGDLS and CDR2 YYNGEE. The CDR3 region is CASSVTLYNSPLHF. Written as DNA, the CDR3 is TGTGCCAGCAGCGTGACCCTCTATAATTCACCCCTCCACTTT.

This clonotype is deemed medium-sized. The rearrangement uses TRBV2 and TRBJ2-7; no clear D gene. The CDR3 runs 13 residues. Trimming stripped 4 bases from V and 7 bases from J, with 14 bases between. Germline CDR1 reads SNHLY; CDR2 reads FYNNEI. The CDR3, as DNA: TGTGCCAGCAGTGCAATACTTGGTAGGGAGCAGTACTTC. Its translation: CASSAILGREQYF.

This clonotype is medium-sized by share. V is TRBV2 and J is TRBJ1-2; TRBD1 might be the D (5 bases). Trimming removed 6 bases at V and 9 bases at J, with 17 bases between. Per the germline V gene, CDR1 is SNHLY and CDR2 is FYNNEI. This CDR3 region has 13 residues. The CDR3 spells CASRPDSSMSYTF. The CDR3 DNA follows: TGTGCCAGCAGGCCTGACAGTTCTATGAGCTACACCTTC.

In its sample, this clonotype ranks as medium-sized (0.01 to 0.1%). The chain combines TRBV28 with TRBJ2-1, with D possibly TRBD1 on 6 matching bases. Germline CDR1 MDHEN, CDR2 SYDVKM. V shed 6 bases and J shed 14 bases, with 17 bases lying between them. The CDR3 has 12 amino acids. The CDR3 here is CASRTPDRLEFF. As DNA, the CDR3 is TGTGCCAGCAGGACACCTGACAGGCTTGAGTTCTTC.

This clonotype was found once. This may be a read error, as it is one base from a much larger clone. The chain has TRBV6-1 and TRBJ2-7; maybe TRBD1 (6 bases). Deletions cut 6 bases from V and 5 bases from J, with 17 bases between. CDR3 length: 14 residues. Germline CDR1 is MNHNS and CDR2 is SASEGT. The CDR3 protein is CASRREQGRHEQYF. In nucleotides, the CDR3 is TGTGCCAGCAGGAGGGAACAGGGTAGGCACGAGCAGTACTTC.

This sequence joins TRBV20-1 and TRBJ2-5; TRBD2 matches 8 bases. With V trimmed by 6 bases and J by 6 bases, 9 bases remained unmatched. From germline, CDR1 is DFQATT and CDR2 SNEGSKA (reference sequence). This CDR3 contains 13 residues. This CDR3 is CSALAGLTKTQYF. The CDR3 DNA reads as TGCAGTGCCTTAGCGGGGTTAACGAAGACCCAGTACTTC.

As to this clonotype: A much larger clone differs from this one at a single base, so this may be a read error. The J gene is TRBJ1-2, the V gene TRBV2, with 7 bases fitting TRBD1. Germline assignment: CDR1 SNHLY and CDR2 FYNNEI. This CDR3 has 13 amino acids. The CDR3 region is CDSSDRDIYGYTF. For the CDR3, the DNA is TGTGACAGCAGTGACAGGGATATCTATGGCTACACCTTC.

Many counts were recorded for this clonotype. The chain recombines TRBV18 with TRBJ2-7; D remains unclear. The V end lost 3 bases, the J end lost 3 bases, and 18 bases lay between the germline ends. The CDR3 runs to 16 residues. Looked up from germline, CDR1 is KGHSH and CDR2 is LQKENI. The CDR3 region is CASSPSSVPAHYEQYF. Written as DNA, the CDR3 is TGTGCCAGCTCACCGTCCTCTGTCCCAGCCCACTACGAGCAGTACTTC.

This clonotype was detected many times. This rearrangement joins TRBV28 to TRBJ1-4; TRBD1 matches at 10 bases. Germline values: CDR1 MDHEN, CDR2 SYDVKM. This CDR3 comprises 15 residues. V gave up 4 bases and J gave up 8 bases; unmatched junction bases: 7. CDR3 residues: CASSSPTGGTEKLFF. CDR3 sequence (DNA): TGTGCCAGCAGTTCTCCGACAGGGGGCACCGAAAAACTGTTTTTT.

This clonotype is medium-sized in the sample. This chain connects TRBV11-2 to TRBJ2-6; D may be TRBD1 (6 bases). The CDR3 loop spans 16 amino acids. V lost 4 bases to trimming and J lost 0 bases, with 10 bases between them. Looked up from germline, CDR1 is SGHAT and CDR2 is FQNNGV. This CDR3 reads CASSSQGYSGANVLTF. The CDR3 DNA follows: TGTGCCAGCAGCTCCCAGGGGTACTCTGGGGCCAACGTCCTGACTTTC.

The chain carries TRBV12-3 or TRBV12-4 and TRBJ2-5, with 8 bases aligning to TRBD2. This CDR3 comprises 16 residues. Losses at the gene ends were 6 bases for V and 0 bases for J; bases not matched to a gene: 9. CDR3 in DNA: TGTGCCAGCAGCGACGGGGGGGGCCCGTACCAAGAGACCCAGTACTTC. Protein: CASSDGGGPYQETQYF.

This clonotype has a handful of counts. The CDR3 protein is CSASTISGPYNEQFF. In nucleotides, the CDR3 is TGCAGTGCTAGTACGATTAGCGGACCCTACAATGAGCAGTTCTTC. The V gene is TRBV20-1, the J gene TRBJ2-1; TRBD2 is a possible D gene (6 bases). The V end lost 3 bases, the J end lost 2 bases, and 14 bases lay between the germline ends. The germline V gene has CDR1 DFQATT and CDR2 SNEGSKA (reference sequence). The CDR3 sequence is 15 residues long.

About this clonotype: This may be a read error: a much more frequent sequence differs by one nucleotide. The chain combines TRBV7-9 with TRBJ2-5, with D possibly matching TRBD2 (6 bases). Trimming took 7 bases from V and 2 from J, leaving 17 bases between them. The CDR3 is made up of 15 amino acids. Per the germline V gene, CDR1 is SEHNR and CDR2 is FQNEAQ (reference sequence). CDR3 amino acids: CASNFSGGLQETQYF. The CDR3 DNA reads TGTGCCAGCAACTTTAGTGGGGGGTTACAAGAGACCCAGTACTTC. Full variable domain (remainder filled in from reference TRBV7-9 and TRBJ2-5): DTGVSQNPRHKITKRGQNVTFRCDPISEHNRLYWYRQTLGQGPEFLTYFQNEAQLEKSRLLSDRFSAERPKGSFSTLEIQRTEQGDSAMYLCASNFSGGLQETQYFGPGTRLLVL.

By its share, this clonotype is medium-sized. The V and J genes are TRBV30 and TRBJ1-5; D is perhaps TRBD1 (6 bases). Germline CDR1 and CDR2: GTSNPN and SVGIG (reference sequence). With 0 bases removed from V and 0 bases from J, the gap between germline ends came to 9 bases. The CDR3 has 15 residues. CDR3 DNA: TGTGCCTGGAGTGTATCAGGGGCTAGCAATCAGCCCCAGCATTTT. It encodes CAWSVSGASNQPQHF. Combining the CDR3 with reference TRBV30 and TRBJ1-5 gives the whole variable domain SQTIHQWPATLVQPVGSPLSLECTVEGTSNPNLYWYRQAAGRGLQLLFYSVGIGQISSEVPQNLSASRPQDRQFILSSKKLLLSDSGFYLCAWSVSGASNQPQHFGDGTRLSIL.

This clonotype is termed medium-sized. The gene calls are TRBV6-1 and TRBJ2-7; 7 bases align to TRBD2. The junction had 12 bases not matched to a gene; V was cut back by 2 bases and J by 5 bases. This CDR3 is built from 16 residues. From germline, CDR1 is MNHNS and CDR2 SASEGT. CDR3 DNA sequence: TGTGCCAGCAGTGAACCACGGGGGGTGGGGGTTGACGAGCAGTACTTC. Translation gives CASSEPRGVGVDEQYF.

In the case of this clonotype: A much larger clone sits a single nucleotide away, making a read error possible. The chain combines TRBV2 with TRBJ2-7; D perhaps matches TRBD2 (6 bases). Trimming removed 5 bases at V and 1 base at J, with 12 bases between. This CDR3 has 14 residues. Germline values: CDR1 SNHLY, CDR2 FYNNEI. The CDR3 sequence is CASSRAGRSYEQYF. CDR3 nucleotide sequence: TGTGCCAGCAGTAGGGCTGGGAGGTCCTACGAGCAGTACTTC.

This clonotype has at least ten counts. The gene calls are TRBV20-1 and TRBJ2-3; the match to TRBD1 covers 10 bases. The CDR3 extends over 14 amino acids. The germline gives CDR1 DFQATT, CDR2 SNEGSKA (reference sequence). V trimming: 4 bases; J trimming: 5 bases; junction bases outside the gene matches: 6. This CDR3 is CSATRQGARDTQYF. As DNA, the CDR3 is TGCAGTGCTACGCGACAGGGGGCACGAGATACGCAGTATTTT.

This clonotype was recorded at least ten times. CDR3 DNA sequence: TGTGCCAGCAGCCAAGAAGGCTCGGGACAGGGGGGCTACGAGCAGTACTTC. Translation gives CASSQEGSGQGGYEQYF. The chain couples TRBV4-2 to TRBJ2-7, with 11 bases identical to TRBD1. The CDR3 is made up of 17 amino acids. The germline gives CDR1 LGHNA, CDR2 YNFKEQ. Unmatched junction bases numbered 7, after V lost 0 bases and J lost 3 bases.

A word on this clonotype: This sequence may be a read error, since a much larger clone differs from it by one base. This chain uses TRBV6-1 with TRBJ2-6; the D gene is possibly TRBD1 (6 bases). CDR3 length: 15 amino acids. From germline, CDR1 is MNHNS and CDR2 SASEGT. The CDR3 coding sequence is TGTGCCAGCAGCAAGACAGGTGTCGGGGCCGACGTCCTGACTTTC. Translation gives CASSKTGVGADVLTF.

The J gene is TRBJ1-4, the V gene TRBV5-1, with 7 positions matching TRBD1. The CDR3 has 14 residues. V lost 5 bases and J lost 10; bases outside the gene matches: 11. The germline CDR1 and CDR2 sequences are SGHRS and YFSETQ. This CDR3 is CASSNRGRDGKLFF. The CDR3 bases are TGCGCCAGCAGTAACAGGGGTAGAGACGGAAAACTGTTTTTT.

The V call is TRBV5-1, the J call TRBJ2-2; D remains ambiguous. The CDR3 has 15 residues. The germline V gene has CDR1 SGHRS and CDR2 YFSETQ. V was trimmed by 1 base and J by 2 bases, leaving 9 bases between them. CDR3 coding DNA: TGCGCCAGCAGCTTGCAAGCTGGAAACACCGGGGAGCTGTTTTTT. Encoded protein: CASSLQAGNTGELFF.

About this clonotype: A much larger clone is a single base away; this may be a read error. The gene calls are TRBV7-2 and TRBJ2-7; possible D gene TRBD1, 5 bases. The CDR3 spans 17 residues. CDR1 is SGHTA, CDR2 FQGNSA, per germline. In DNA, the CDR3 is TGTGCCAGCACCTTAGGGTCGTATACAGGTCAGAGGTACGAGCAGTACTTC. Residues: CASTLGSYTGQRYEQYF.